This is a list of T cell receptor beta chains from one sample in a study of blood T cells in healthy people across ages. Via MiXCR, TCRdb re-called the 5' RACE reads, giving one row per CDR3 protein. The table records about 640,000 distinct CDR3 sequences, approximately 59% of them present only once. Input material: blood. These receptors all come from a man aged 60-69 years in good health. Each CDR3 is given with its conserved first and last residue. The D gene is left open where the match is weak. Expanded clones get a size class; other rows say once, few or many, or leave the size out.

abundance: NA
d_gene: NA
j_gene: TRBJ1-5
v_gene: TRBV7-8
CDR3aa: CASSLTPVGGDQPQHF
CDR3nt: TGTGCCAGCAGCTTAACTCCCGTAGGGGGGGATCAGCCCCAGCATTTT

abundance: few
d_gene: TRBD1
j_gene: TRBJ2-6
v_gene: TRBV15
CDR3aa: CATSREGTGASGANVLTF
CDR3nt: TGTGCCACCAGCAGAGAAGGGACAGGGGCCTCTGGGGCCAACGTCCTGACTTTC

abundance: once
d_gene: NA
j_gene: TRBJ2-3
v_gene: TRBV7-9
CDR3aa: CASSFLGPTPDTQYF
CDR3nt: TGTGCCAGCAGCTTTCTAGGGCCAACCCCGGATACGCAGTATTTT

abundance: NA
d_gene: TRBD2
j_gene: TRBJ2-3
v_gene: TRBV12-3/TRBV12-4
CDR3aa: CASSVRGAIDTQYF
CDR3nt: TGTGCCAGCAGTGTGCGGGGGGCGATTGATACGCAGTATTTT

abundance: NA
d_gene: NA
j_gene: TRBJ2-6
v_gene: TRBV3-1
CDR3aa: CASSPRSHTGANVLTF
CDR3nt: TGTGCCAGCAGCCCGCGATCGCACACTGGGGCCAACGTCCTGACTTTC

abundance: NA
d_gene: NA
j_gene: TRBJ1-2
v_gene: TRBV5-1
CDR3aa: CASSLNAQGMGYTF
CDR3nt: TGCGCCAGCAGCCTCAACGCCCAAGGGATGGGCTACACCTTC

abundance: NA
d_gene: NA
j_gene: TRBJ2-7
v_gene: TRBV5-5
CDR3aa: CASSSPGAQQRREQYF
CDR3nt: TGTGCCAGCAGCTCTCCGGGTGCGCAACAAAGGCGCGAGCAGTACTTC

abundance: NA
d_gene: TRBD1
j_gene: TRBJ2-3
v_gene: TRBV20-1
CDR3aa: CSAIPGGSTDTQYF
CDR3nt: TGCAGTGCTATCCCAGGGGGAAGCACAGATACGCAGTATTTT

abundance: NA
d_gene: TRBD2
j_gene: TRBJ2-1
v_gene: TRBV6-6
CDR3aa: CASSYSGIAGVYNEQFF
CDR3nt: TGTGCCAGCAGTTACTCTGGGATAGCGGGGGTCTACAATGAGCAGTTCTTC

abundance: NA
d_gene: NA
j_gene: TRBJ1-4
v_gene: TRBV3-1
CDR3aa: CASSRPGQGQEKLFF
CDR3nt: TGTGCCAGCAGCCGCCCTGGGCAGGGCCAGGAAAAACTGTTTTTT

abundance: few
d_gene: TRBD2
j_gene: TRBJ2-1
v_gene: TRBV20-1
CDR3aa: CSAATSGEPYNEQFF
CDR3nt: TGCAGTGCCGCTACTAGCGGGGAGCCCTACAATGAGCAGTTCTTC

abundance: NA
d_gene: TRBD1
j_gene: TRBJ1-2
v_gene: TRBV2
CDR3aa: CASSVRGGQGAGGYTF
CDR3nt: TGTGCCAGCAGTGTTCGTGGGGGACAGGGGGCGGGAGGCTACACCTTC

abundance: NA
d_gene: TRBD2
j_gene: TRBJ2-2
v_gene: TRBV5-1
CDR3aa: CASSPGTTGNTGELFF
CDR3nt: TGCGCCAGCAGCCCTGGGACTACCGGAAACACCGGGGAGCTGTTTTTT

abundance: NA
d_gene: NA
j_gene: TRBJ2-1
v_gene: TRBV5-1
CDR3aa: CANSLVAGNNNEQFF
CDR3nt: TGCGCCAACAGCTTGGTTGCGGGGAACAACAATGAGCAGTTCTTC

abundance: few
d_gene: TRBD2
j_gene: TRBJ2-1
v_gene: TRBV24-1
CDR3aa: CATTRGEGHNEQFF
CDR3nt: TGTGCCACCACCCGCGGGGAGGGGCACAATGAGCAGTTCTTC

abundance: once
d_gene: NA
j_gene: TRBJ2-5
v_gene: TRBV3-1
CDR3aa: CASSQDGATYNEQYF
CDR3nt: TGTGCCAGCAGCCAAGACGGAGCTACCTACAATGAGCAGTACTTC

abundance: NA
d_gene: TRBD1
j_gene: TRBJ2-3
v_gene: TRBV29-1
CDR3aa: CSGTTTGNTQYF
CDR3nt: TGCAGCGGGACGACGACAGGGAATACGCAGTATTTT

abundance: once
d_gene: TRBD1
j_gene: TRBJ1-1
v_gene: TRBV20-1
CDR3aa: CSAPGQGRSTITDTEAFF
CDR3nt: TGCAGTGCTCCGGGACAGGGACGCTCGACAATCACGGACACTGAAGCTTTCTTT

abundance: NA
d_gene: NA
j_gene: TRBJ1-2
v_gene: TRBV12-3/TRBV12-4
CDR3aa: CASSPWEEAANYGYTF
CDR3nt: TGTGCCAGCAGTCCCTGGGAGGAGGCGGCTAACTATGGCTACACCTTC

abundance: many
d_gene: TRBD2
j_gene: TRBJ2-1
v_gene: TRBV14
CDR3aa: CASSYRTSGGGEQFF
CDR3nt: TGTGCCAGCAGCTACCGGACTAGCGGGGGTGGTGAGCAGTTCTTC

abundance: NA
d_gene: TRBD1
j_gene: TRBJ2-1
v_gene: TRBV4-1
CDR3aa: CASSQRRDSSNEYNEQFF
CDR3nt: TGCGCCAGCAGCCAAAGACGGGACAGTTCCAACGAGTACAATGAGCAGTTCTTC

abundance: NA
d_gene: NA
j_gene: TRBJ2-1
v_gene: TRBV20-1
CDR3aa: CSASRGESYNEQFF
CDR3nt: TGCAGTGCGAGTAGGGGGGAGTCTTACAATGAGCAGTTCTTC

abundance: NA
d_gene: TRBD1
j_gene: TRBJ1-2
v_gene: TRBV29-1
CDR3aa: CSVGPGQGRVGYTF
CDR3nt: TGCAGCGTCGGCCCGGGACAGGGCCGAGTAGGCTACACCTTC

abundance: NA
d_gene: NA
j_gene: TRBJ1-2
v_gene: TRBV3-1
CDR3aa: CASSQTSYGYTF
CDR3nt: TGTGCCAGCAGCCAAACATCCTATGGCTACACCTTC

abundance: NA
d_gene: NA
j_gene: TRBJ2-5
v_gene: TRBV14
CDR3aa: CASSQVGGAVGGETQYF
CDR3nt: TGTGCCAGCAGCCAAGTGGGAGGGGCCGTCGGGGGCGAGACCCAGTACTTC

abundance: NA
d_gene: NA
j_gene: TRBJ1-4
v_gene: TRBV6-2/TRBV6-3
CDR3aa: CASSPFSGNSHAEKLFF
CDR3nt: TGTGCCAGCAGCCCTTTTTCCGGCAACAGCCACGCAGAGAAACTGTTTTTT

abundance: few
d_gene: TRBD1
j_gene: TRBJ2-3
v_gene: TRBV6-6
CDR3aa: CASLRQGEADTQYF
CDR3nt: TGTGCCAGCCTCAGACAGGGTGAGGCAGATACGCAGTATTTT

abundance: NA
d_gene: NA
j_gene: TRBJ1-6
v_gene: TRBV6-1
CDR3aa: CASRARFLDSPLHF
CDR3nt: TGTGCCAGCAGGGCCAGGTTCTTGGATTCACCCCTCCACTTT

abundance: few
d_gene: TRBD2
j_gene: TRBJ2-5
v_gene: TRBV5-1
CDR3aa: CASSLQPSGAQETQYF
CDR3nt: TGCGCCAGCAGCTTGCAGCCTAGCGGGGCCCAAGAGACCCAGTACTTC

abundance: NA
d_gene: NA
j_gene: TRBJ2-3
v_gene: TRBV29-1
CDR3aa: CSVQGAGGDTQYF
CDR3nt: TGCAGCGTTCAAGGGGCTGGTGGAGATACGCAGTATTTT

abundance: NA
d_gene: TRBD1
j_gene: TRBJ1-2
v_gene: TRBV15
CDR3aa: CATSRGQGTNYGYTF
CDR3nt: TGTGCCACCAGCAGGGGACAGGGTACTAACTATGGCTACACCTTC

abundance: NA
d_gene: NA
j_gene: TRBJ2-4
v_gene: TRBV5-1
CDR3aa: CASSFPGGIIQYF
CDR3nt: TGCGCCAGCAGCTTTCCAGGTGGCATCATTCAGTACTTC

abundance: few
d_gene: TRBD1
j_gene: TRBJ2-7
v_gene: TRBV6-2/TRBV6-3
CDR3aa: CARMTGAAPCDEYF
CDR3nt: TGTGCCAGGATGACAGGGGCTGCCCCGTGTGACGAGTACTTC

abundance: few
d_gene: TRBD1
j_gene: TRBJ2-4
v_gene: TRBV7-2
CDR3aa: CASSSHRGPGNIQYF
CDR3nt: TGTGCCAGCAGCTCCCACAGGGGCCCCGGAAACATTCAGTACTTC

abundance: few
d_gene: NA
j_gene: TRBJ1-1
v_gene: TRBV5-1
CDR3aa: CASSFRGQGTEAFF
CDR3nt: TGCGCCAGCAGCTTCCGAGGGCAAGGCACTGAAGCTTTCTTT

abundance: NA
d_gene: TRBD2
j_gene: TRBJ2-1
v_gene: TRBV20-1
CDR3aa: CSASPLAGGGNEQFF
CDR3nt: TGCAGTGCTAGCCCACTAGCGGGGGGTGGCAATGAGCAGTTCTTC

abundance: NA
d_gene: NA
j_gene: TRBJ2-3
v_gene: TRBV6-5
CDR3aa: CASSYSQAGMADTQYF
CDR3nt: TGTGCCAGCAGTTACTCGCAGGCGGGGATGGCAGATACGCAGTATTTT

abundance: NA
d_gene: TRBD1
j_gene: TRBJ1-2
v_gene: TRBV7-2
CDR3aa: CASSFSGTGSYYTF
CDR3nt: TGTGCCAGCAGCTTCTCCGGGACAGGGTCCTACTACACCTTC

abundance: NA
d_gene: TRBD1
j_gene: TRBJ1-6
v_gene: TRBV13
CDR3aa: CASSNTGTGGSPLHF
CDR3nt: TGTGCCAGCAGCAACACCGGGACAGGGGGTTCACCCCTCCACTTT

abundance: NA
d_gene: NA
j_gene: TRBJ2-5
v_gene: TRBV2
CDR3aa: CASSSRAGLQETQYF
CDR3nt: TGTGCCAGCAGTTCCCGGGCGGGGCTCCAAGAGACCCAGTACTTC

abundance: few
d_gene: TRBD1
j_gene: TRBJ1-2
v_gene: TRBV20-1
CDR3aa: CSASTPGTGGLYTF
CDR3nt: TGCAGTGCTTCAACCCCCGGGACAGGGGGCCTCTACACCTTC

abundance: once
d_gene: NA
j_gene: TRBJ2-1
v_gene: TRBV6-5
CDR3aa: CASRGALPYNDQFF
CDR3nt: TGTGCCAGCAGGGGAGCTCTCCCCTACAATGATCAGTTCTTC

abundance: NA
d_gene: NA
j_gene: TRBJ1-2
v_gene: TRBV7-9
CDR3aa: CASSLRGVHYGYTF
CDR3nt: TGTGCCAGCAGCTTACGGGGTGTCCACTATGGCTACACCTTC

abundance: NA
d_gene: TRBD1
j_gene: TRBJ2-5
v_gene: TRBV12-3/TRBV12-4
CDR3aa: CASSLWTGQETQYF
CDR3nt: TGTGCCAGCAGTCTTTGGACAGGGCAAGAGACCCAGTACTTC

abundance: once
d_gene: NA
j_gene: TRBJ2-5
v_gene: TRBV7-2
CDR3aa: CASSLTGGGYNEQYF
CDR3nt: TGTGCCAGCAGCCTGACAGGAGGTGGGTACAATGAGCAGTACTTC

abundance: NA
d_gene: TRBD1
j_gene: TRBJ2-5
v_gene: TRBV6-1
CDR3aa: CASWGGQGTETQYF
CDR3nt: TGTGCCAGCTGGGGGGGACAGGGCACCGAGACCCAGTACTTC

abundance: NA
d_gene: TRBD1
j_gene: TRBJ1-1
v_gene: TRBV6-6
CDR3aa: CASSVRQGLGATEAFF
CDR3nt: TGTGCCAGCAGTGTCCGACAGGGGTTGGGGGCAACTGAAGCTTTCTTT

abundance: few
d_gene: TRBD2
j_gene: TRBJ2-7
v_gene: TRBV28
CDR3aa: CASRTGTSSNEQYF
CDR3nt: TGTGCCAGCAGGACCGGGACTAGCAGCAACGAGCAGTACTTC